The 4 T cell receptor beta chains in this list originate from one sample, sequenced in a study of cytomegalovirus exposure and HLA in healthy donors. The PCR was carried out with 60 Vbeta primers and 13 Jbeta primers. Data came from immunoSEQ multiplex PCR; TCRdb stores just in-frame clones and leaves some out. Of 200,000 to 250,000 clones in the sample, over 65% were seen once. The sample comprised PBMCs. The receptors derive from a woman between 55 and 75 years old in good health and CMV-seropositive.

The chain recombines TRBV5-1 with TRBJ1-4; D is perhaps TRBD1 (5 bases). CDR3 length: 13 residues. CDR1 and CDR2 (germline): SGHRS, YFSETQ. V was shortened by 4 bases and J by 7 bases, with 11 bases between the two germline ends. CDR3 bases: TGCGCCAGCAGCGTCGGGGGAAGTGAAAAACTGTTTTTT. The encoded protein is CASSVGGSEKLFF. The entire variable domain, with the rest obtained from reference TRBV5-1 and TRBJ1-4, is as follows: KAGVTQTPRYLIKTRGQQVTLSCSPISGHRSVSWYQQTPGQGLQFLFEYFSETQRNKGNFPGRFSGRQFSNSRSEMNVSTLELGDSALYLCASSVGGSEKLFFGSGTQLSVL.

The chain has TRBV4-1 and TRBJ2-7; D gene ambiguous. This CDR3 is 12 amino acids long. Trimming cost V 3 bases and J 3 bases, with 6 bases left between them. Germline CDR1 MGHRA, CDR2 YSYEKL. The CDR3: CASSHEHYEQYF. DNA of the CDR3: TGCGCCAGCAGCCATGAACACTACGAGCAGTACTTC.

A remark on this clone: Other nucleotide sequences in the sample specify the same CDR3. The gene calls are TRBV30 and TRBJ2-1; 11 positions match TRBD2. J gave up 9 bases and V 0 bases, and 1 base lay outside the gene matches. There are 13 residues in the CDR3. Germline lookup yields CDR1 GTSNPN and CDR2 SVGIG (reference sequence). CDR3 loop: CAWSVLAGVEQFF. The CDR3 DNA follows: TGTGCCTGGAGTGTACTAGCGGGAGTTGAGCAGTTCTTC.

This clone was counted once. The chain's CDR3 is CASSLYRDNQVQYF. CDR3 nucleotides: TGTGCCAGCTCACTGTACCGGGACAATCAGGTGCAGTACTTC. The rearrangement uses TRBV18 and TRBJ2-7, with D possibly matching TRBD1 (6 bases). The germline V and J ends were trimmed by 4 bases and 9 bases, with 19 bases remaining between them. The length of the CDR3 is 14 residues. The germline V gene has CDR1 KGHSH and CDR2 LQKENI.